The 16 T cell receptor beta chains given below trace back to one sample, sequenced in a study of blood T cells in healthy people across ages. A second PCR of 7 to 11 cycles used a sample-barcoded 5' primer and a J-beta primer mix. MiXCR, run by TCRdb on the 5' RACE reads, gives a single entry per CDR3 protein. This table has around 750,000 distinct CDR3 sequences, 50% to 65% appearing once. The source material was blood. The receptors originated from an elderly man in good health.

J is TRBJ2-5 and V is TRBV28; D uncertain. Germline lookup yields CDR1 MDHEN and CDR2 SYDVKM. Trimming pared 5 bases from V and 2 bases from J, leaving 15 bases between. The CDR3 contains 15 residues. The CDR3 bases are TGTGCCAGCAGTCCCATGTGGCAGATACAAGAGACCCAGTACTTC. As protein: CASSPMWQIQETQYF.

The rearrangement uses TRBV5-1 and TRBJ2-1; possible D gene TRBD1, 6 bases. The CDR3 covers 15 residues. Per germline, CDR1 SGHRS and CDR2 YFSETQ. Deletions cut 4 bases from V and 13 bases from J, with 24 bases between. The DNA for the CDR3 is TGCGCCAGCAGCCCCCCAACAGGGTTGGGTGAGACCCAGTTCTTC. Translated, it gives CASSPPTGLGETQFF.

CDR3 DNA sequence: TGTGCCAGCAGCCCAGCCGGGACTAGCGGGCGTTACAATGAGCAGTTCTTC. It yields the protein CASSPAGTSGRYNEQFF. This chain joins TRBV7-2 and TRBJ2-1; 12 bases align to TRBD2. Germline CDR1 and CDR2: SGHTA and FQGNSA. This CDR3 has 17 amino acids. V dropped 5 bases and J dropped 4; count of bases not matched to a gene: 9.

Written as DNA, the CDR3 is TGTGCCAGCAGCTTAAAGGCAGGGTTAAATTCACCCCTCCACTTT. Its translation is CASSLKAGLNSPLHF. The V call is TRBV7-2, the J call TRBJ1-6; D is possibly TRBD1 (5 bases). The CDR3 loop spans 15 amino acids. V lost 2 bases and J 7 bases, leaving 12 bases between the germline ends. Germline CDR1 SGHTA, CDR2 FQGNSA.

This clonotype has just one count. J is TRBJ2-7 and V is TRBV28; the D gene is possibly TRBD2 (6 bases). V lost 6 bases and J 3 bases, leaving 12 bases between the germline ends. CDR3 length: 13 amino acids. Germline CDR1 and CDR2: MDHEN and SYDVKM. The CDR3 DNA is TGTGCCAGCAGACTGGGGGGTTTCTACGAGCAGTACTTC. Residues: CASRLGGFYEQYF.

This clonotype showed up just a few times. Germline and junction disagree at one end, which may indicate a read error. CDR3 in DNA: TGTGCCAGCAGTTCAGGGGGCCCCTACGAGCAGTACTTC. Its protein product is CASSSGGPYEQYF. The chain links TRBV5-1 to TRBJ2-7, with TRBD1 matching over 8 bases. The CDR3 loop spans 13 amino acids. Germline V gene data show CDR1 as SGHRS and CDR2 as YFSETQ.

The chain links TRBV20-1 to TRBJ1-2; 10 bases are a match to TRBD1. With 4 bases clipped from V and 7 bases from J, the junction kept 15 bases outside the gene matches. Looked up from germline, CDR1 is DFQATT and CDR2 is SNEGSKA (reference sequence). The CDR3 is 16 amino acids. CDR3 protein: CSAIPRQGAHTTGYTF. The CDR3 coding sequence is TGCAGTGCTATTCCGAGACAGGGGGCGCATACTACTGGCTACACCTTC.

This clonotype was seen just once. The chain combines TRBV2 with TRBJ1-4, with 7 bases that match TRBD1. The germline gives CDR1 SNHLY, CDR2 FYNNEI. Trimming at V came to 0 bases and at J to 8 bases, leaving 9 bases not matched to a gene. The CDR3 runs to 16 residues. CDR3 nucleotide sequence: TGTGCCAGCAGTGAAGCGCTTGGGGACAGTGGCGAAAAACTGTTTTTT. Its translation: CASSEALGDSGEKLFF.

V and J are TRBV7-2 and TRBJ2-3, with TRBD1 identical over 8 bases. This CDR3 contains 14 residues. CDR1 is SGHTA, CDR2 FQGNSA, per germline. The junction had 5 bases not matched to a gene; V was cut back by 5 bases and J by 4 bases. The CDR3 sequence: CASSTRTGPDTQYF. The CDR3 region has the DNA TGTGCCAGCAGCACCCGGACAGGGCCAGATACGCAGTATTTT.

This chain's CDR3 is CASSHGGLAASNEQFF. The CDR3 DNA reads TGTGCCAGCAGCCACGGTGGACTAGCGGCTTCCAATGAGCAGTTCTTC. The chain couples TRBV3-1 to TRBJ2-1; 10 nucleotides align to TRBD2. Trimming at V came to 3 bases and at J to 6 bases, leaving 8 bases not matched to a gene. The CDR3 runs 16 residues. From germline, CDR1 is LGHDT and CDR2 YNNKEL (reference sequence).

The chain has TRBV9 and TRBJ2-1; maybe TRBD2 (6 bases). Germline V lookup: CDR1 SGDLS, CDR2 YYNGEE. Trimming pared 3 bases from V and 7 bases from J, leaving 23 bases between. This CDR3 comprises 17 residues. This chain's CDR3 is CASSANPGRAGPNEQFF. For the CDR3, the DNA is TGTGCCAGCAGCGCAAATCCGGGACGAGCGGGCCCTAATGAGCAGTTCTTC.

The CDR3 sequence is CSARDSGTSGSGGHGYAYF. Here the CDR3 DNA reads TGCAGTGCTAGAGACTCCGGGACTAGCGGGAGCGGGGGGCACGGATACGCGTATTTT. This chain connects TRBV20-1 to TRBJ2-3; 14 nucleotides match TRBD2. Germline-derived CDR1 and CDR2 are DFQATT and SNEGSKA (reference sequence). V dropped 0 bases and J dropped 14; count of bases not matched to a gene: 22. The CDR3 totals 19 residues.

The chain employs TRBV6-5 and TRBJ2-4; maybe TRBD2 (6 bases). The DNA end is more similar to TRBJ2-7, so the J call may be wrong. From germline, CDR1 is MNHEY and CDR2 SVGAGI. The CDR3 consists of 14 residues. The CDR3 DNA reads as TGTGCCAGCAGTTTAAAGCGGGTTCCCTACGAGCAGTACTTC. This codes for CASSLKRVPYEQYF.

The chain employs TRBV28 and TRBJ2-5; D is perhaps TRBD2 (6 bases). CDR1 is MDHEN and CDR2 is SYDVKM in the germline V gene. V lost 3 bases and J lost 5, with 10 bases in between. The CDR3 extends over 13 amino acids. The CDR3 loop reads CASSFGTWETQYF. The CDR3 DNA is TGTGCCAGCAGTTTTGGGACTTGGGAGACCCAGTACTTC. Filled out from reference TRBV28 and TRBJ2-5, the complete variable domain reads DVKVTQSSRYLVKRTGEKVFLECVQDMDHENMFWYRQDPGLGLRLIYFSYDVKMKEKGDIPEGYSVSREKKERFSLILESASTNQTSMYLCASSFGTWETQYFGPGTRLLVL.

The J gene is TRBJ2-7, the V gene TRBV28, with 8 bases fitting TRBD2. After removal of 5 bases from V and 0 bases from J, the junction contained 9 bases not matched to a gene. The germline V gene has CDR1 MDHEN and CDR2 SYDVKM. The CDR3 is made up of 16 amino acids. CDR3 sequence reads: CASSPSGGRPSYEQYF. The CDR3 coding sequence is TGTGCCAGCAGTCCGAGCGGCGGGAGGCCCTCCTACGAGCAGTACTTC.

This clonotype was seen a few times. This chain joins TRBV20-1 and TRBJ2-5; TRBD2 matches at 10 bases. The CDR3 consists of 16 residues. Trimming removed 5 bases from V and 1 base from J; junction bases left unmatched: 10. Germline V gene lookup returns CDR1 DFQATT and CDR2 SNEGSKA (reference sequence). The CDR3 here is CSAPREPSGSQETQYF. The CDR3 coding sequence is TGCAGTGCTCCCAGGGAGCCTAGCGGGAGCCAAGAGACCCAGTACTTC.